The 14 T cell receptor beta chains in this list originate from one sample, sequenced in a study of blood T cell repertoires in COVID-19. Sequenced by immunoSEQ multiplex PCR; TCRdb stores in-frame clones only, minus some. The sample shows approximately 170,000 clones, approximately 74% of them seen only once. The sequenced sample consisted of peripheral blood. All receptors derive from a woman at least 80 years old with acute or convalescent COVID-19.

This clone has just a few counts. The CDR3 here is CASSLVRLVGVNTEAFF. The DNA for the CDR3 is TGTGCCAGCAGCTTAGTTAGACTGGTCGGTGTGAACACTGAAGCTTTCTTT. V and J are TRBV7-6 and TRBJ1-1; D is unresolved. Germline V CDR1 and CDR2: SGHVS, FNYEAQ. The CDR3 extends over 17 amino acids. Between the trimmed V and J ends, which lost 1 base and 0 bases, there was a span of 15 bases. The complete variable domain, with remaining parts taken from reference TRBV7-6 and TRBJ1-1, reads GAGVSQSPRYKVTKRGQDVALRCDPISGHVSLYWYRQALGQGPEFLTYFNYEAQQDKSGLPNDRFSAERPEGSISTLTIQRTEQRDSAMYRCASSLVRLVGVNTEAFFGQGTRLTVV.

As for this clone: This sample includes further DNA sequences coding for the same CDR3. The chain has TRBV5-1 and TRBJ1-5; a weak D match, TRBD1 (5 bases). From germline, CDR1 is SGHRS and CDR2 YFSETQ. The CDR3 covers 14 residues. V was pared by 4 bases and J by 5 bases, with 13 bases between. The CDR3 DNA is TGCGCCAGCAGCCCCCAGGGTCCAGATCAGCCCCAGCATTTT. Amino acids: CASSPQGPDQPQHF.

The chain employs TRBV5-8 and TRBJ2-7; D ambiguous. Per germline, CDR1 SGHTS and CDR2 YDEGEE. V lost 1 base to trimming and J lost 1 base, with 6 bases between them. The CDR3 has 13 residues. The CDR3 spells CASSLQASYEQYF. The DNA for the CDR3 is TGTGCCAGCAGCTTGCAAGCTTCCTACGAGCAGTACTTC.

The chain links TRBV3-1 (or the pseudogene TRBV3-2) to TRBJ1-1; 10 nucleotides align to TRBD1. There are 17 residues in the CDR3. Trimming cost V 5 bases and J 3 bases; bases outside gene matches: 12. Germline assignment: CDR1 LGHDT and CDR2 YNNKEL (reference sequence). Here the CDR3 reads CASSTRTGGTTYTEAFF. CDR3 sequence (DNA): TGTGCCAGCAGCACCCGGACAGGGGGGACTACGTACACTGAAGCTTTCTTT.

The chain combines TRBV28 with TRBJ1-1, with D possibly matching TRBD1 (5 bases). V was clipped by 0 bases and J by 3 bases, with 11 bases between them. CDR1 and CDR2 from the germline V gene are MDHEN and SYDVKM. The CDR3 length is 15 residues. The CDR3 nucleotides are TGTGCCAGCAGTTTATGGCAGGGAGGGGACACTGAAGCTTTCTTT. This gives the protein CASSLWQGGDTEAFF.

This clone was counted only a few times. This rearrangement joins TRBV5-1 to TRBJ2-4, with 8 bases matching TRBD1. CDR1 and CDR2 from the germline V gene are SGHRS and YFSETQ. Trimming cost V 4 bases and J 7 bases; bases outside gene matches: 7. The CDR3 has 14 residues. CDR3 loop: CASSHGQGGNIQYF. The CDR3 coding sequence is TGCGCCAGCAGCCACGGACAGGGAGGCAACATTCAGTACTTC.

The chain combines TRBV9 with TRBJ2-3; 8 bases fit TRBD2. The CDR3 is made up of 16 amino acids. The germline gives CDR1 SGDLS, CDR2 YYNGEE. V was pared by 1 base and J by 2 bases, with 6 bases of the junction left unmatched. DNA of the CDR3: TGTGCCAGCAGCGTACGGGGAGCGGGAGTCACAGATACGCAGTATTTT. Translated, it gives CASSVRGAGVTDTQYF.

This clone was found a few times. The J gene is TRBJ2-7, the V gene TRBV3-1 (or the pseudogene TRBV3-2), with 9 bases matching TRBD1. Germline lookup yields CDR1 LGHDT and CDR2 YNNKEL (reference sequence). The length of the CDR3 is 15 residues. V shed 6 bases, J shed 5 bases, and the junction held 11 bases outside the gene matches. The CDR3 nucleotides are TGTGCCAGCAGTCCAAACCGGGACAGGGTAAACGAGCAGTACTTC. It encodes CASSPNRDRVNEQYF.

The V and J genes are TRBV9 and TRBJ1-6, with TRBD1 identical over 7 bases. Per germline, CDR1 SGDLS and CDR2 YYNGEE. V shed 3 bases and J 7 bases; nucleotides not matched to a gene: 7. This CDR3 is 15 amino acids long. The CDR3 nucleotides are TGTGCCAGCAGCGATACCGGGACAGTGAATTCACCCCTCCACTTT. It yields the protein CASSDTGTVNSPLHF.

This sequence joins TRBV29-1 and TRBJ2-7, with 7 bases fitting TRBD1. The CDR3 length is 13 residues. Germline V gives CDR1 SQVTM, CDR2 ANQGSEA. V shed 6 bases, J shed 9 bases, and the junction held 14 bases outside the gene matches. The CDR3 DNA sequence: TGCAGCGTCCTCAAGGGGGCCACGAGCGGGCAGTACTTC. Translated, it gives CSVLKGATSGQYF.

CDR3 DNA sequence: TGTGCCAGCAGTCGGGACAGCTACGAGCAGTACTTC. Translating it yields CASSRDSYEQYF. The chain joins TRBV2 to TRBJ2-7; 7 nucleotides align to TRBD1. The V gene's germline CDR1 is SNHLY and CDR2 FYNNEI. Trimming at V came to 5 bases and at J to 3 bases, leaving 1 base not matched to a gene. The CDR3 totals 12 residues.

This clone was picked up a small number of times. V and J are TRBV6-2 or TRBV6-3 and TRBJ2-2; TRBD2 might be the D (5 bases). CDR3 length: 18 residues. CDR1 is MNHEY and CDR2 is SVGEGT in the germline V gene. With 0 bases removed from V and 5 bases from J, the gap between germline ends came to 19 bases. The DNA for the CDR3 is TGTGCCAGCAGTTACTCCTCCCAGAGCGGAGTAGGGACCGGGGAGCTGTTTTTT. Translated, it gives CASSYSSQSGVGTGELFF.

This clone was observed once. The chain carries TRBV5-4 and TRBJ2-5; no firm D call. Trimming shortened V by 2 bases and J by 3 bases, and 8 bases separated the two germline ends. CDR1 is SGHNT, CDR2 YYREEE, per germline (reference sequence). The CDR3 sequence is 13 residues long. CDR3 nucleotide sequence: TGTGCCAGCAGCTTTCAAGGAGAAGAGACCCAGTACTTC. Protein sequence: CASSFQGEETQYF.

The chain carries TRBV4-3 and TRBJ1-2; 8 bases line up with TRBD1. The CDR3 contains 16 residues. V lost 2 bases and J lost 8; bases outside the gene matches: 13. The germline V gene has CDR1 LGHNA and CDR2 YSLEER. The CDR3 DNA follows: TGCGCCAGCAGCCAAACCAGGACAGGGCGTCCCCACGGCTACACCTTC. As protein: CASSQTRTGRPHGYTF.